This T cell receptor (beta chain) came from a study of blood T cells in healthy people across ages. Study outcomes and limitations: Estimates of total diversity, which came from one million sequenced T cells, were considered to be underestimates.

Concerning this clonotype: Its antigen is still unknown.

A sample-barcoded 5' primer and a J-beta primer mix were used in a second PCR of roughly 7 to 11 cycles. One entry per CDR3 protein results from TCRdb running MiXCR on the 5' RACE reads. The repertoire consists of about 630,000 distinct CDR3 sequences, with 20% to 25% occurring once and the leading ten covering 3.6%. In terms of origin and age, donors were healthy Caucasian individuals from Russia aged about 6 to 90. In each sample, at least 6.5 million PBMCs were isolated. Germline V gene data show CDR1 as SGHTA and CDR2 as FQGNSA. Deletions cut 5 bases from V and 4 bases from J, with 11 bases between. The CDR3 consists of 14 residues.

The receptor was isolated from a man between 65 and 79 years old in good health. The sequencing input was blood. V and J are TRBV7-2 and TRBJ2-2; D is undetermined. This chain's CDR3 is CASSPYQATGELFF. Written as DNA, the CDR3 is TGTGCCAGCAGCCCCTACCAGGCCACCGGGGAGCTGTTTTTT. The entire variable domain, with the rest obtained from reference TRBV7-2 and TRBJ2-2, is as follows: GAGVSQSPSNKVTEKGKDVELRCDPISGHTALYWYRQSLGQGLEFLIYFQGNSAPDKSGLPSDRFSAERTGGSVSTLTIQRTQQEDSAVYLCASSPYQATGELFFGEGSRLTVL.